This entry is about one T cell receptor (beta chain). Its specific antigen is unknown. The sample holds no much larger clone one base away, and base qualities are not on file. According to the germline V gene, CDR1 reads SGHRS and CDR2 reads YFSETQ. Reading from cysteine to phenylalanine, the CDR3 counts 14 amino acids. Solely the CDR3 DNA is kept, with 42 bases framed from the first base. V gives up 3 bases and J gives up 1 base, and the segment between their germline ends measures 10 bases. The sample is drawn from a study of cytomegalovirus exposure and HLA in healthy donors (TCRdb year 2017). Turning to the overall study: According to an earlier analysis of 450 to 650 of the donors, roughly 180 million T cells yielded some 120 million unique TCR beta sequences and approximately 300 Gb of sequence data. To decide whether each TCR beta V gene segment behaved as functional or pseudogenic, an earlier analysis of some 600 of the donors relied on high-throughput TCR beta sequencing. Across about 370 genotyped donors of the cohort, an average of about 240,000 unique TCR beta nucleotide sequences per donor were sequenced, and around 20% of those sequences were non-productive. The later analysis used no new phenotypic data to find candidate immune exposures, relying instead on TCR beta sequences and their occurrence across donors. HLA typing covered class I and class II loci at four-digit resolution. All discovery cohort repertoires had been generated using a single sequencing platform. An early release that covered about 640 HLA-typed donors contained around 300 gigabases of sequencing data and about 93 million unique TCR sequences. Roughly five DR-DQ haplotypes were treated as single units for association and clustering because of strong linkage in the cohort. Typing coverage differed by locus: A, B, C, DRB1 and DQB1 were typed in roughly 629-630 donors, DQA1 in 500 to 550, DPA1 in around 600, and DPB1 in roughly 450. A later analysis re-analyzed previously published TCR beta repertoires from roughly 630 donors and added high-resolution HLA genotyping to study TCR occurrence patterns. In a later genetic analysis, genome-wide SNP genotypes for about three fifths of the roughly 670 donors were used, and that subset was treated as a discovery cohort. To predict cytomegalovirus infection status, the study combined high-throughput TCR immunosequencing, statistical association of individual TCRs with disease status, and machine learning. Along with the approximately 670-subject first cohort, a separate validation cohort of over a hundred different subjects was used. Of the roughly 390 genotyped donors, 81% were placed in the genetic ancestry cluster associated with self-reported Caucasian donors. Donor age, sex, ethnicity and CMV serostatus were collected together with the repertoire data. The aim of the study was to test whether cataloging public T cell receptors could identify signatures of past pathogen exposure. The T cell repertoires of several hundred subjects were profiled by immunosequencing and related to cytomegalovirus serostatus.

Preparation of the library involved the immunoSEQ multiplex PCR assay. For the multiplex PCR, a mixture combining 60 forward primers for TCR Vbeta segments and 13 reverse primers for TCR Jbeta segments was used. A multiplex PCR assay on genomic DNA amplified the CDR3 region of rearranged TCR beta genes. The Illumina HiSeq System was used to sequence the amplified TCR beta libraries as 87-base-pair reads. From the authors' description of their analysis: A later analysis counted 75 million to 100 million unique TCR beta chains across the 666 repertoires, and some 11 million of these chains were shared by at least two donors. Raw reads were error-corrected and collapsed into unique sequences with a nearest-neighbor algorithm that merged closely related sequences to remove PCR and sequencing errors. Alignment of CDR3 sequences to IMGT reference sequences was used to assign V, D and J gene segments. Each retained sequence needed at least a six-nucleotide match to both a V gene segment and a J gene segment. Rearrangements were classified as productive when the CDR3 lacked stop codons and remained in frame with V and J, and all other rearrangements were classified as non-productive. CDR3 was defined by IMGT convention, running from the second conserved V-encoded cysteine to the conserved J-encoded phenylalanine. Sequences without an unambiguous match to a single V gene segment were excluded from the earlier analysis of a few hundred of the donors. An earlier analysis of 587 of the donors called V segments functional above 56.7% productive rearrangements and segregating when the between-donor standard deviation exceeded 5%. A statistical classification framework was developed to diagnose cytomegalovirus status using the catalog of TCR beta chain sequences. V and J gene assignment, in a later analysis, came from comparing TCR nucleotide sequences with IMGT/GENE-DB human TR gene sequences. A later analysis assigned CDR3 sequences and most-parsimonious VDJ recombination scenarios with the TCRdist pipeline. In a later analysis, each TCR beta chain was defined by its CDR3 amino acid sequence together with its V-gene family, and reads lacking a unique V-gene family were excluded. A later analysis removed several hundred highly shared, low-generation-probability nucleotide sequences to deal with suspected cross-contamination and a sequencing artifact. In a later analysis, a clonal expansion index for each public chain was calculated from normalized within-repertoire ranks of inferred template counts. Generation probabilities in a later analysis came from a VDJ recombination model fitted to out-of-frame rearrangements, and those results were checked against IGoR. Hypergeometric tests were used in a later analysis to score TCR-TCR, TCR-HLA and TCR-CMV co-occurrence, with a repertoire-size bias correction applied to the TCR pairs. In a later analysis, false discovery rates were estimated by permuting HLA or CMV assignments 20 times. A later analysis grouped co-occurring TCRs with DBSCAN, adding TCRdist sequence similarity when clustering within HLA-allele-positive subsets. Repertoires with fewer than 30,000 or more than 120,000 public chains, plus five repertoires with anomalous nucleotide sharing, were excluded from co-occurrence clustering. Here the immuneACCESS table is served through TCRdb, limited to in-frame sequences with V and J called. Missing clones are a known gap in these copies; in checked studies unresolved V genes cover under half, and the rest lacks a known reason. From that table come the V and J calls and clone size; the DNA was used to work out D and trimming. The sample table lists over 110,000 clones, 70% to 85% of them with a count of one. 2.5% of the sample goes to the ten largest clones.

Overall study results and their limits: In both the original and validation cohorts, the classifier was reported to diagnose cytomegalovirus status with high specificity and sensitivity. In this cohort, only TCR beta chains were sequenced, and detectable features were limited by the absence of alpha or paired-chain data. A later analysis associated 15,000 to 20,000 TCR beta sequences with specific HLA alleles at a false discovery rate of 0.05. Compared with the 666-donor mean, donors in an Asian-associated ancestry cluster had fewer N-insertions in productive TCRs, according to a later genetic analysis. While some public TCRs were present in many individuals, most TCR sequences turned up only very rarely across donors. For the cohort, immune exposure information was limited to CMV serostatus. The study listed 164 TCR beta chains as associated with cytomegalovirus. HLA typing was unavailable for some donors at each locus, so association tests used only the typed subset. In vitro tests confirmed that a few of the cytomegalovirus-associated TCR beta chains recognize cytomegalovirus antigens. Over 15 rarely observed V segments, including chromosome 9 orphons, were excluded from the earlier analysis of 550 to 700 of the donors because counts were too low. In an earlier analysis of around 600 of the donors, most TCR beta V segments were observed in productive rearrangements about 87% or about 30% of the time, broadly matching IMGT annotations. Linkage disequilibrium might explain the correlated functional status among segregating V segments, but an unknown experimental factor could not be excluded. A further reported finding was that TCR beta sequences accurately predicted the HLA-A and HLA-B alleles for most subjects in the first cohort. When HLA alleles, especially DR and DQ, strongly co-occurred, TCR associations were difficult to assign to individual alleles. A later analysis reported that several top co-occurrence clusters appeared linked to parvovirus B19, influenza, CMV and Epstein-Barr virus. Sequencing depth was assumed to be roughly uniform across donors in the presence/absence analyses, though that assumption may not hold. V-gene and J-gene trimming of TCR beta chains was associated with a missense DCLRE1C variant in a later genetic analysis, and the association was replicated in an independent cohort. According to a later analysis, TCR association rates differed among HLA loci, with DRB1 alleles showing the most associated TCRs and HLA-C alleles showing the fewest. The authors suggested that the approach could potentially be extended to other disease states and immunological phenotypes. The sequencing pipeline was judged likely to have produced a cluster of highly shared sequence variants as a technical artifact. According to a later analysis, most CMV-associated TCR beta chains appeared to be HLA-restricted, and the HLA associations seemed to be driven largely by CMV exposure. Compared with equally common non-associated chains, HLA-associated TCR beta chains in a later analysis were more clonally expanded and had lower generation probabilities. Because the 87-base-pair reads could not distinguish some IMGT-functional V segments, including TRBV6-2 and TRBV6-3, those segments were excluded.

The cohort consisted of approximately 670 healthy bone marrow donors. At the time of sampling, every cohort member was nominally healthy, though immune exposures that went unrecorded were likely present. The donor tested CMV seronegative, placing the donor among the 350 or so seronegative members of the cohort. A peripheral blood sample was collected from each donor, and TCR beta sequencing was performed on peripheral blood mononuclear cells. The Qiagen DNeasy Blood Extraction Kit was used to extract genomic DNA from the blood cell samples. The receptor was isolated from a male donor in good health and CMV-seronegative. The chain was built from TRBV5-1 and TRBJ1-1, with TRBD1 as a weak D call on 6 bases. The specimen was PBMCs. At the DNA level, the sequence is TGCGCCAGCAGCTCGCAGGGGTCGAACACTGAAGCTTTCTTT. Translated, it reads CASSSQGSNTEAFF.